This TCR beta chain was documented in a study of T cell responses to AZD1222 COVID-19 vaccine (dated by TCRdb to the early 2020s). A note on the overall study: AZD1222 recipients with second doses at about 4 weeks or about 12 weeks were pooled, because spike-specific TCR depth and breadth did not differ between schedules. Enrollment into the trials was organized by age into subgroups of 18-55, 56-69 and 70-plus years, and those subgroups contained roughly 150, 30 and 60 TCR-sequenced participants, respectively. A total of under 250 trial participants underwent TCR sequencing, of whom roughly 210 had received two doses of AZD1222 and roughly 26 had received two doses of the MenACWY control vaccine. The research as a whole found: CD4 TCRs associated with the vaccine covered the entire spike protein, and the dominant responses were in regions 160-218 and 743-854. Reportedly, close to half of the unique spike-specific TCRs recognized epitopes lying outside the regions that are mutated in the B.1.351 and B.1.1.7 variants. After two AZD1222 doses, both the breadth and the depth of spike-specific TCRs were significantly higher than at day 0 and than in MenACWY recipients. Because no day 14 peak-response samples were available, the repertoires could be characterized only after the peak T cell response. The 56-69-year group was small, and its depth increase did not reach significance, likely because of low power. Conclusions about previously exposed vaccinees were limited because only a handful of AZD1222 recipients were SARS-CoV-2 seropositive at baseline. Most participants were white British and females outnumbered males, and the authors suggested that clonal diversity may have been underestimated.

A note on this clone: Its antigen remains unidentified. Per-base quality was not reported, and no clone a single base away is much larger than it.

The CDR3 regions of human TCRbeta chains were subjected to immunosequencing. Processing in the source paper ran as follows. TCRs in the repertoires were compared against a reference library of SARS-CoV-2-specific TCRs that had been generated with the MIRA antigen-specificity platform. Breadth was defined as the fraction of unique TCRs that were SARS-CoV-2-associated. Depth was defined as the fraction of total T cells that were SARS-CoV-2-associated. Each spike-specific TCR was assigned to its reactive spike region and to a CD4 or CD8 class using the MIRA data. Log10-transformed breadth and depth values were compared by one-way ANOVA with Sidak's multiple comparisons tests. The source is immuneACCESS, and TCRdb retained only in-frame sequences with V and J called. Part of the clones is not carried over; for the studies checked, unresolved V genes explain less than half of this, and the remainder is unexplained. The D gene and trimming were derived from the DNA, and the V and J assignments and clone size from that table. Within this sample are over 100,000 clones, with about 85% of them counted one time only. The ten biggest clones cover 2.4% of the sample.

V is pared back by 3 bases and J by 3 bases, with 17 bases lying between the germline termini. As encoded in the germline V gene (reference sequence), CDR1 is LNHDA while CDR2 is SQIVND. Including cysteine and phenylalanine, the CDR3 has 16 amino acids. The entry retains the CDR3 DNA only, 48 bases that are in frame from base 1. The sample's time point label, in plain terms: baseline before first vaccination. The vaccinee samples were drawn from two UK trials, COV001 and COV002, one of which was a single-blind randomized controlled phase 2/3 trial testing AZD1222 (ChAdOx1 nCoV-19) in healthy adults. For TCRbeta chain sequencing, PBMC samples from trial participants were taken at day 0 and at day 28 after the second dose.

This receptor chain uses TRBV19 and TRBJ1-2; the D gene is perhaps TRBD1, from 5 matching bases. The sequencing here drew on peripheral blood, taken on day 0 of AZD1222 vaccination. This receptor was identified in an adult in good health. The base sequence is TGTGCCAGTAGTATGGTCGGGACCAGAGTATACTATGGCTACACCTTC. Its protein reads: CASSMVGTRVYYGYTF.